Listed below are T cell receptor beta chains from one sample, sequenced in a study of T-cell reconstitution after alpha-beta-depleted transplantation in children. From the PCR reads, TCRdb called clonotypes with MiXCR, one entry per CDR3 protein. The table has 600,000 or so distinct CDR3 sequences, about 23% seen once; the top ten hold 14%. The material was PBMCs, mostly from graft donor cells, obtained 360 days after TCRalphabeta/CD19-depleted stem cell transplant. The origin of the receptors is a boy in the first two years of life who had a stem cell transplant for acute myeloid leukemia, so the T cells may come from the graft donor. Each CDR3 is given with its conserved first and last residue. Fields, in order: V gene, D gene, J gene, clone size, CDR3 DNA, CDR3 protein. The D gene is left open where the match is weak. Where a row states a size, it is once, few, many or the class of an expanded clone; other rows omit it.

>TRBV19|-|TRBJ2-3|few
TGTGCCAGTAGTTTGCAGGGTATTATTCTATCTAGCACAGATACGCAGTATTTT
CASSLQGIILSSTDTQYF
>TRBV7-3|-|TRBJ2-1|-
TGTGCCAGCAGCTTAACACAGGCCAGCAATGAGCAGTTCTTC
CASSLTQASNEQFF
>TRBV6-5|TRBD2|TRBJ2-5|few
TGTGCCAGCAGTTACGCTAGCGGGGTCCAAGAGACCCAGTACTTC
CASSYASGVQETQYF
>TRBV20-1|TRBD2|TRBJ2-2|few
TGCAGTGCTACTGGACTAGCGGGGAACAAGAACACCGGGGAGCTGTTTTTT
CSATGLAGNKNTGELFF
>TRBV11-2|-|TRBJ2-5|-
TGTGCCAGCAGCTGGGGCGATGAGACCCAGTACTTC
CASSWGDETQYF
>TRBV12-3/TRBV12-4|TRBD2|TRBJ2-5|many
TGTGCCAGCAGCCGACTAGCTTGGGCGGAGACCCAGTACTTC
CASSRLAWAETQYF
>TRBV7-6|-|TRBJ2-1|few
TGTGCCAGCAGCTTAGACGTAGTAATCCCCTACAATGAGCAGTTCTTC
CASSLDVVIPYNEQFF
>TRBV18|-|TRBJ1-1|-
TGTGCCAGCTCGGTAAACAGAGGAAAGAACACTGAAGCTTTCTTT
CASSVNRGKNTEAFF
>TRBV20-1|TRBD2|TRBJ2-1|few
TGCAGTGCTAGAGGGCGACTAGCGTCCTACAATGAGCAGTTCTTC
CSARGRLASYNEQFF
>TRBV7-2|-|TRBJ1-3|many
TGTGCCAGCACCAGGGAGAGGTTCTCTGGAAACACCATATATTTT
CASTRERFSGNTIYF
>TRBV19|-|TRBJ2-3|many
TGTGCCAGTAGAGAGGGGTCGGATACGCAGTATTTT
CASREGSDTQYF
>TRBV18|-|TRBJ2-1|-
TGTGCCAGCTCACCACTTCAGATCGCTGGGGTCCATGAGCAGTTCTTC
CASSPLQIAGVHEQFF
>TRBV20-1|TRBD1|TRBJ2-3|-
TGCAGTGCTCGCGGACAGGGGGGTCGCACAGATACGCAGTATTTT
CSARGQGGRTDTQYF
>TRBV25-1|-|TRBJ1-1|few
TGTGCCAGCACCCCGGGGATGACGGGGACTGAAGCTTTCTTT
CASTPGMTGTEAFF
>TRBV12-3/TRBV12-4|TRBD2|TRBJ2-1|-
TGTGCCAGCAGTTTGGCCCCCAATGTTGGCCTAGCGGGGGGGCGGTTCTTC
CASSLAPNVGLAGGRFF
>TRBV20-1|-|TRBJ2-5|-
TGCAGTGCTAGAGATCTTGAGGAGACCCAGTACTTC
CSARDLEETQYF
>TRBV11-2|-|TRBJ2-1|many
TGTGCCAGCAGCTTAGTTACCAGGCCCAACAATGAGCAGTTCTTC
CASSLVTRPNNEQFF
>TRBV10-3|-|TRBJ1-1|-
TGTGCCATCAGTGAGTCTTTGACAGGGAACACTGAAGCTTTCTTT
CAISESLTGNTEAFF
>TRBV2|TRBD1|TRBJ2-5|-
TGTGCCAGCAGTGGACAGGGACGCCAAGAGACCCAGTACTTC
CASSGQGRQETQYF
>TRBV29-1|-|TRBJ1-1|many
TGCAGCGTTGGTAGCGGGAACACTGAAGCTTTCTTT
CSVGSGNTEAFF
>TRBV11-2|-|TRBJ2-1|few
TGTGCCAGCAGCCGGCAGGTTAGCTCCTACAATGAGCAGTTCTTC
CASSRQVSSYNEQFF
>TRBV27|-|TRBJ2-7|few
TGTGCCAGCAGTCTCAGGTTGGGCTACGAGCAGTACTTC
CASSLRLGYEQYF
>TRBV20-1|-|TRBJ2-2|many
TGCAGTGCTGTCAGTCGGGGGAACACCGGGGAGCTGTTTTTT
CSAVSRGNTGELFF
>TRBV20-1|TRBD2|TRBJ2-3|many
TGCAGTGCTTGGACTAGCGGGGGCCCTGGCACAGATACGCAGTATTTT
CSAWTSGGPGTDTQYF
>TRBV9|-|TRBJ1-2|few
TGTGCCAGCAGCGTAGAGGGTGACAGGCTCTATGGCTACACCTTC
CASSVEGDRLYGYTF
>TRBV5-6|-|TRBJ2-2|few
TGTGCCAGCGCTCTCCTGGCAGGGGTGAACACCGGGGAGCTGTTTTTT
CASALLAGVNTGELFF
>TRBV7-7|TRBD2|TRBJ2-1|few
TGTGCCAGCAGCTTGGGAGCGGGGGGGCCGAAGGAGTCAAATGAGCAGTTCTTC
CASSLGAGGPKESNEQFF
>TRBV27|-|TRBJ1-2|-
TGTGCCAGCAGACGTGCAGGAGGAGCCTATGGCTACACCTTC
CASRRAGGAYGYTF
>TRBV19|-|TRBJ2-1|many
TGTGCCTGCTCCGTTCCCGGGGGCTACAGCTCCTACAATGAGCAGTTCTTC
CACSVPGGYSSYNEQFF
>TRBV9|-|TRBJ2-2|many
TGTGCCAGCAGCGTAGAAGCGGGTTCATCTAACACCGGGGAGCTGTTTTTT
CASSVEAGSSNTGELFF
>TRBV6-6|-|TRBJ1-1|few
TGTGCCAGCACGCCGAGACTGAACACTGAAGCTTTCTTT
CASTPRLNTEAFF